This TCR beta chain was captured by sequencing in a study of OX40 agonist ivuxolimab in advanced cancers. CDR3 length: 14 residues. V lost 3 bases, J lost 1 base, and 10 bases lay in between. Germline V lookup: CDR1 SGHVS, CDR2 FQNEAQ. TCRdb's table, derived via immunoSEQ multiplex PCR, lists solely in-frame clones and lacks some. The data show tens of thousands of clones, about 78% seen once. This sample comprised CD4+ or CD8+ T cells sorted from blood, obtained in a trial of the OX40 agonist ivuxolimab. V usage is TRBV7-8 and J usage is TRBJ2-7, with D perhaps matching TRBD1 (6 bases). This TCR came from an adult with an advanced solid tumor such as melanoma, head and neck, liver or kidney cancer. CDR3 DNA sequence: TGTGCCAGCAGCTTCAACACAGGGTCCTACGAGCAGTACTTC. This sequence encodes CASSFNTGSYEQYF. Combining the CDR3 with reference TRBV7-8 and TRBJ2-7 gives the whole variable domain GAGVSQSPRYKVAKRGQDVALRCDPISGHVSLFWYQQALGQGPEFLTYFQNEAQLDKSGLPSDRFFAERPEGSVSTLKIQRTQQEDSAVYLCASSFNTGSYEQYFGPGTRLTVT.